This TCR beta chain is drawn from a study of OX40 agonist ivuxolimab in advanced cancers. Describing the broader study: The costimulatory receptor OX40 (CD134) was targeted by ivuxolimab, a fully human IgG2 agonistic monoclonal antibody. The point of sequencing TCRbeta in the periphery was to test whether ivuxolimab changed TCR sequence diversity and drove clonal T-cell expansion. Partial responses were achieved by three dose-escalation patients, of whom one had hepatocellular carcinoma and two had cutaneous melanoma. Intravenous ivuxolimab was administered to patients every 2 weeks at six dose levels: 0.01, 0.1, 0.3, 1.5, 3 and 10 mg/kg. The paper reports the monotherapy dose-escalation portion (N = 52 patients) of the phase I ivuxolimab trial. Patients were allowed to have had prior anti-PD-1, anti-PD-L1 or anti-CTLA-4 therapy, and 30% to 40% of the dose-escalation patients had been treated with checkpoint inhibitors. A male proportion of around 83% and a mean age of approximately 61 years, ranging from roughly 23 to 79, were recorded for the dose-escalation cohort. Of the approximately 50 dose-escalation patients, hepatocellular carcinoma was present in approximately 20, melanoma in roughly 15, renal cell carcinoma in 9 and head and neck cancer in 9. Study-wide conclusions, independent of this receptor: Low levels of normalized T-cell clonal expansion were also seen in some patients who did not respond. At doses from 0.1 to 3.0 mg/kg, clonal expansion was seen in both CD4+ and CD8+ blood T cells between baseline and week 6. Which antigens the clonally expanded peripheral T cells were specific for was not determined. In the 0.1-3.0 mg/kg groups, partial responders were among the patients with the lowest normalized peripheral clonal expansion, particularly in CD8+ T cells. After ivuxolimab, expanded clones were on average more numerous among CD8+ T cells than among CD4+ T cells.

Patients with a history of autoimmune disease or receiving systemic immunosuppression were excluded from the trial. Peripheral blood for TCR sequencing was drawn from every dose cohort at baseline, at cycle 4 day 1 and at cycle 7 day 1. Samples came from an open-label, multicenter, first-in-human phase I dose-escalation trial of ivuxolimab. Adults with locally advanced or metastatic head and neck squamous cell, hepatocellular, melanoma or renal cell carcinoma were enrolled in the trial. Before TCR sequencing, CD4+ and CD8+ T cells were separately sorted from peripheral blood. For sequencing of the TCRbeta CDR3 region, genomic DNA was extracted from the sorted cells. TCRbeta CDR3 regions were sequenced using the immunoSEQ Assay. The table comes from immuneACCESS by way of TCRdb, which keeps in-frame sequences with V and J called. Part of the clones is missing from these tables; in studies checked, under half for an unresolved V gene and the rest for unknown reasons. This sample lists 81,000 or so clones; about 92% were detected once. 13% to 15% of the sample belongs to the ten largest clones.

A note on this clone: Its binding antigen is unknown. No much larger clone exists at a distance of one base, and base qualities are not known.

Ends trimmed: V by 3 bases, J by 0 bases; bases unmatched to a gene: 6. The CDR3 measures 16 amino acids from cysteine to phenylalanine. The DNA shown is the 48-base CDR3, in frame from base 1. Per the germline V gene, SGHRS is the CDR1 and YFSETQ is the CDR2. The receptor was isolated from an adult with an advanced solid tumor such as melanoma, head and neck, liver or kidney cancer. This chain is built from TRBV5-1 and TRBJ2-3; TRBD1 fits 8 bases in the junction. The sample consisted of CD4+ or CD8+ T cells sorted from blood, taken in a trial of the OX40 agonist ivuxolimab. The DNA sequence follows: TGCGCCAGCAGCTCAACAGGGGGTTGGAGCACAGATACGCAGTATTTT. It encodes CASSSTGGWSTDTQYF. Extended through the reference TRBV5-1 and TRBJ2-3 proteins, this CDR3 yields the full variable domain: KAGVTQTPRYLIKTRGQQVTLSCSPISGHRSVSWYQQTPGQGLQFLFEYFSETQRNKGNFPGRFSGRQFSNSRSEMNVSTLELGDSALYLCASSSTGGWSTDTQYFGPGTRLTVL.